The 29 T cell receptor beta chains reported below all come from one sample, sequenced in a study of cytomegalovirus exposure and HLA in healthy donors. PCR employed 60 Vbeta and 13 Jbeta primers. Some clones are missing from TCRdb's copy, which holds only in-frame ones; the method was immunoSEQ multiplex PCR. Of 150,000 or so clones listed, more than 75% are singletons. Sequencing was performed on PBMCs. The source of these receptors is a middle-aged woman in good health and CMV-seropositive.

This chain connects TRBV6-6 to TRBJ2-2, with 11 bases aligning to TRBD1. V lost 9 bases to trimming and J lost 5 bases; unmatched junction nucleotides: 5. Germline V gene lookup returns CDR1 MNHNY and CDR2 SVGAGI (reference sequence). CDR3 length equals 14 residues. CDR3 residues: CASRTGGWTGELFF. DNA of the CDR3: TGTGCCAGTCGGACAGGGGGCTGGACCGGGGAGCTGTTTTTT.

V usage is TRBV5-8 and J usage is TRBJ2-1; 13 bases line up with TRBD2. Germline trimming cut 0 bases from V and 2 bases from J; bases unmatched to any gene: 5. In germline, CDR1 is SGHTS, CDR2 YDEGEE. The CDR3 length is 18 residues. For the CDR3, the DNA is TGTGCCAGCAGCTTGGATTTCGGGACTAGCGGGACCTACAATGAGCAGTTCTTC. It encodes CASSLDFGTSGTYNEQFF.

J is TRBJ2-1 and V is TRBV9, with 14 positions matching TRBD2. This CDR3 spans 16 amino acids. The germline V gene encodes CDR1 SGDLS and CDR2 YYNGEE. V was pared by 3 bases and J by 9 bases, with 8 bases of the junction left unmatched. CDR3 amino acids: CASSAPGTSGSSEQFF. The DNA of the CDR3 is TGTGCCAGCAGCGCGCCCGGGACTAGCGGGAGTAGTGAGCAGTTCTTC.

This chain links TRBV25-1 with TRBJ2-3, with 8 positions matching TRBD1. The CDR3 covers 16 residues. V lost 0 bases and J lost 3; bases outside the gene matches: 5. Per the germline V gene, CDR1 is MGHDK and CDR2 is SYGVNS. CDR3 sequence: CASSEYRTGFTDTQYF. In DNA form, the CDR3 reads TGTGCCAGCAGTGAATATAGGACAGGGTTTACAGATACGCAGTATTTT. Variable domain in full (rest from reference TRBV25-1 and TRBJ2-3): EADIYQTPRYLVIGTGKKITLECSQTMGHDKMYWYQQDPGMELHLIHYSYGVNSTEKGDLSSESTVSRIRTEHFPLTLESARPSHTSQYLCASSEYRTGFTDTQYFGPGTRLTVL.

V usage is TRBV30 and J usage is TRBJ1-5; D gene ambiguous. Germline V gene lookup returns CDR1 GTSNPN and CDR2 SVGIG (reference sequence). V dropped 6 bases and J dropped 0 bases, with 18 bases sitting between them. There are 16 residues in the CDR3. CDR3 protein: CACSLGRVDSNQPQHF. For the CDR3, the DNA is TGTGCCTGCTCCCTAGGGAGGGTTGATAGCAATCAGCCCCAGCATTTT.

This clone was observed a handful of times. The chain couples TRBV5-6 to TRBJ2-5; D remains unclear. The CDR3 runs 15 residues. CDR1 is SGHDT, CDR2 YYEEEE, per germline. The V gene lost 1 base and the J gene lost 0 bases, with 10 bases spanning the gap. The CDR3 sequence: CASSLRAWYQETQYF. The CDR3 DNA follows: TGTGCCAGCAGCTTGCGAGCCTGGTACCAAGAGACCCAGTACTTC.

This clone was picked up one time. V is TRBV13 and J is TRBJ2-7, with 7 bases matching TRBD2. The CDR3 totals 15 residues. V shed 3 bases and J 6 bases; nucleotides not matched to a gene: 11. The V gene's germline CDR1 is PRHDT and CDR2 FYEKMQ (reference sequence). The CDR3 DNA sequence: TGTGCCAGCAGCTTGGGGCAGGGAGGGGTCGGCGAGCAGTACTTC. Its protein is CASSLGQGGVGEQYF.

This clone was seen only a few times. The rearrangement uses TRBV5-4 and TRBJ2-1; no reliable D call. The CDR3 has 12 residues. Germline V gene lookup returns CDR1 SGHNT and CDR2 YYREEE (reference sequence). V was pared by 0 bases and J by 7 bases, with 5 bases between. The CDR3 loop reads CASSLGRNEQFF. Here the CDR3 DNA reads TGTGCCAGCAGCTTGGGTCGTAATGAGCAGTTCTTC.

The chain has TRBV19 and TRBJ2-3; perhaps TRBD1 as D (6 bases). The CDR3 consists of 19 residues. Trimming removed 4 bases at V and 2 bases at J, with 25 bases between. CDR1 is LNHDA and CDR2 is SQIVND in the germline V gene (reference sequence). CDR3 protein: CASSSLGTRSWGITDTQYF. CDR3 bases: TGTGCCAGTAGTAGCCTGGGGACAAGGTCCTGGGGGATCACAGATACGCAGTATTTT.

The chain combines TRBV27 with TRBJ2-3, with TRBD2 as a possible D gene (6 bases). The CDR3 is 14 residues long. Trimming removed 3 bases from V and 3 bases from J, with 10 bases in between. Germline V CDR1 and CDR2: MNHEY, SMNVEV (reference sequence). CDR3 sequence (DNA): TGTGCCAGCAGTTTGGCGGGGAGGACAGATACGCAGTATTTT. Its protein product is CASSLAGRTDTQYF.

The rearrangement joins TRBV6-1 to TRBJ2-1; 9 bases fit TRBD1. The V segment lost 5 bases and the J segment 14 bases; nucleotides outside the gene matches: 13. CDR3 size: 14 residues. Germline CDR1 MNHNS, CDR2 SASEGT. The CDR3 protein is CASSLHRGLGGKFF. In DNA form, the CDR3 reads TGTGCCAGCAGTCTCCACAGGGGGCTAGGCGGAAAGTTCTTC.

This chain links TRBV18 with TRBJ1-3; 11 nucleotides align to TRBD1. The CDR3 runs to 16 residues. Germline V gene lookup returns CDR1 KGHSH and CDR2 LQKENI. The V gene end was trimmed by 5 bases and the J gene end by 0 bases; junction bases not matched to a gene: 3. CDR3 region: CASSEDRGHSGNTIYF. CDR3 sequence (DNA): TGTGCCAGCTCAGAGGACAGGGGGCACTCTGGAAACACCATATATTTT.

A single count supports this clone. V usage is TRBV10-1 and J usage is TRBJ2-1; D is possibly TRBD2 (5 bases). This CDR3 is 13 amino acids long. Germline values: CDR1 WNHNN, CDR2 SYGVQD (reference sequence). V lost 2 bases and J lost 9, with 11 bases in between. The CDR3 here is CASSESRSGEQFF. CDR3 DNA sequence: TGCGCCAGCAGTGAGAGTAGGAGCGGTGAGCAGTTCTTC.

The genes are TRBV2 and TRBJ2-2, with a possible D match to TRBD1 (5 bases). CDR3 size: 16 residues. V lost 3 bases and J lost 4, with 15 bases in between. Per the germline V gene, CDR1 is SNHLY and CDR2 is FYNNEI. The CDR3 sequence is CASSDYRAGPTGELFF. The CDR3 DNA reads as TGTGCCAGCAGTGATTATAGGGCAGGGCCCACCGGGGAGCTGTTTTTT. Filled out from reference TRBV2 and TRBJ2-2, the complete variable domain reads EPEVTQTPSHQVTQMGQEVILRCVPISNHLYFYWYRQILGQKVEFLVSFYNNEISEKSEIFDDQFSVERPDGSNFTLKIRSTKLEDSAMYFCASSDYRAGPTGELFFGEGSRLTVL.

This clone was seen only a few times. The chain combines TRBV27 with TRBJ2-1; a possible D gene is TRBD2 (5 bases). The germline V gene has CDR1 MNHEY and CDR2 SMNVEV (reference sequence). Between the trimmed V and J ends, which lost 3 bases and 8 bases, there was a span of 11 bases. The CDR3 covers 13 residues. CDR3 sequence (DNA): TGTGCCAGCAGTTTGGTCCGGGGTGATGAGCAGTTCTTC. Protein product: CASSLVRGDEQFF.

The gene calls are TRBV19 and TRBJ1-1; TRBD1 matches 8 bases. The V gene end was trimmed by 5 bases and the J gene end by 5 bases; junction bases not matched to a gene: 4. This CDR3 comprises 13 residues. CDR1 and CDR2 (germline): LNHDA, SQIVND (reference sequence). CDR3: CASSWTGPTEAFF. CDR3 sequence (DNA): TGTGCCAGTAGTTGGACAGGGCCAACTGAAGCTTTCTTT.

V gene TRBV27 combines with J gene TRBJ2-1; weak D call: TRBD2 (6 bases). This CDR3 region has 15 residues. Deletions cut 2 bases from V and 5 bases from J, with 13 bases between. The germline V gene has CDR1 MNHEY and CDR2 SMNVEV (reference sequence). The CDR3 coding sequence is TGTGCCAGCAGTTTAAGGGACTTACCCCACAATGAGCAGTTCTTC. Amino acids: CASSLRDLPHNEQFF.

The rearrangement uses TRBV5-4 and TRBJ2-3; 8 nucleotides match TRBD1. Unmatched junction bases numbered 4, after V lost 4 bases and J lost 3 bases. From germline, CDR1 is SGHNT and CDR2 YYREEE (reference sequence). This CDR3 is 14 amino acids long. The CDR3 sequence: CASSHDRGTDTQYF. The CDR3 DNA sequence: TGTGCCAGCAGCCATGACAGGGGTACAGATACGCAGTATTTT.

This chain joins TRBV18 and TRBJ2-7, with 7 bases identical to TRBD1. CDR1 is KGHSH, CDR2 LQKENI, per germline. The CDR3 runs to 14 residues. V dropped 4 bases and J dropped 0; count of bases not matched to a gene: 3. The chain's CDR3 is CASSQDRSSYEQYF. The CDR3 DNA is TGTGCCAGCTCACAGGACAGGTCCTCCTACGAGCAGTACTTC. Variable domain in full (rest from reference TRBV18 and TRBJ2-7): NAGVMQNPRHLVRRRGQEARLRCSPMKGHSHVYWYRQLPEEGLKFMVYLQKENIIDESGMPKERFSAEFPKEGPSILRIQQVVRGDSAAYFCASSQDRSSYEQYFGPGTRLTVT.

V is TRBV5-8 and J is TRBJ2-3, with TRBD2 matching over 12 bases. The germline CDR1 and CDR2 sequences are SGHTS and YDEGEE. This CDR3 has 17 amino acids. With 2 bases clipped from V and 3 bases from J, the junction kept 7 bases outside the gene matches. CDR3 sequence (DNA): TGTGCCAGCAGCTTAGAAACCGGGACTAGCGGGACAGATACGCAGTATTTT. Encoded protein: CASSLETGTSGTDTQYF.

This clone was detected once. V gene TRBV9 combines with J gene TRBJ1-2, with D tentatively TRBD1 (6 bases). Germline V lookup: CDR1 SGDLS, CDR2 YYNGEE. The CDR3 is 18 amino acids. V was pared by 3 bases and J by 1 base, with 22 bases between. CDR3 loop: CASSGDITDRFINYGYTF. The DNA of the CDR3 is TGTGCCAGCAGCGGAGACATCACCGACAGGTTTATTAACTATGGCTACACCTTC.

The CDR3 nucleotides read TGCGCCAGCAGCCCCCCCGCGCAGCGGGAGGGCCGAAAGTTCTTC. It translates to CASSPPAQREGRKFF. The chain uses TRBV5-1 and TRBJ2-1; 10 nucleotides line up with TRBD2. J was trimmed by 14 bases and V by 4 bases; bases with no gene match: 15. CDR3 length equals 15 residues. CDR1 SGHRS and CDR2 YFSETQ come from the germline V gene.

The rearrangement joins TRBV30 to TRBJ2-7; 8 positions match TRBD2. V lost 0 bases to trimming and J lost 1 base; unmatched junction nucleotides: 5. This CDR3 region has 15 residues. The germline CDR1 and CDR2 sequences are GTSNPN and SVGIG (reference sequence). The CDR3 is CAWSVAGAVSYEQYF. DNA of the CDR3: TGTGCCTGGAGTGTAGCGGGAGCCGTATCCTACGAGCAGTACTTC.

The chain is built from TRBV5-1 and TRBJ2-1; 7 nucleotides agree with TRBD2. The germline gives CDR1 SGHRS, CDR2 YFSETQ. J gave up 1 base and V 0 bases, and 7 bases lay outside the gene matches. This CDR3 has 17 residues. The CDR3 is CASSLVGGSTSYNEQFF. The CDR3 nucleotides read TGCGCCAGCAGCTTGGTGGGCGGGAGTACTTCCTACAATGAGCAGTTCTTC.

This chain links TRBV28 with TRBJ2-7; TRBD2 is a possible D gene (6 bases). Germline CDR1 MDHEN, CDR2 SYDVKM. V gave up 10 bases and J gave up 0 bases, with 16 bases separating them. The CDR3 is 14 amino acids. The CDR3 loop reads CATDMGLLSYEQYF. CDR3 DNA sequence: TGTGCCACCGATATGGGACTGCTCTCCTACGAGCAGTACTTC. The whole variable domain, filled in from reference TRBV28 and TRBJ2-7, reads DVKVTQSSRYLVKRTGEKVFLECVQDMDHENMFWYRQDPGLGLRLIYFSYDVKMKEKGDIPEGYSVSREKKERFSLILESASTNQTSMYLCATDMGLLSYEQYFGPGTRLTVT.

This rearrangement joins TRBV6-1 to TRBJ1-5; the D is unclear. The CDR3 is made up of 14 amino acids. Germline lookup yields CDR1 MNHNS and CDR2 SASEGT. Trimming took off 1 base at V and 0 bases at J, with 4 bases between the two ends. The DNA of the CDR3 is TGTGCCAGCAGTGAAGGTTATAGCAATCAGCCCCAGCATTTT. Translated, it gives CASSEGYSNQPQHF.

The chain uses TRBV6-6 and TRBJ2-7, with 7 positions matching TRBD1. V lost 5 bases, J lost 4 bases, and 8 bases stayed unmatched. CDR3 length: 14 amino acids. CDR1 is MNHNY and CDR2 is SVGAGI in the germline V gene (reference sequence). The CDR3 loop reads CASSRGGARYEQYF. The CDR3 DNA is TGTGCCAGCAGTAGAGGGGGCGCGCGGTACGAGCAGTACTTC.

This clone was seen only a few times. V and J are TRBV5-4 and TRBJ2-3; 14 bases align to TRBD2. The CDR3 runs 16 residues. The V and J ends lost 3 bases and 2 bases, in that order; junction bases with no gene match: 2. Germline CDR1 is SGHNT and CDR2 is YYREEE (reference sequence). CDR3 sequence reads: CASSSGLAGVTDTQYF. The DNA for the CDR3 is TGTGCCAGCAGCTCGGGACTAGCGGGAGTCACAGATACGCAGTATTTT.

The V gene is TRBV5-1, the J gene TRBJ1-2; no reliable D call. Germline V CDR1 and CDR2: SGHRS, YFSETQ. This CDR3 comprises 14 residues. V was shortened by 4 bases and J by 4 bases, with 14 bases between the two germline ends. This CDR3 reads CASSVTTGIYGYTF. The CDR3, as DNA: TGCGCCAGCAGCGTCACGACCGGGATCTATGGCTACACCTTC.